This is a list of T cell receptor beta chains from one sample in a study of blood T cell repertoires in COVID-19. Sequencing was performed with immunoSEQ multiplex PCR; in TCRdb, only in-frame clones are kept and a portion is missing. The sample contains roughly 300,000 clones, around 87% of which appear only once. Sequenced material: peripheral blood. Receptor source: a woman in her fifties or sixties who had recovered from COVID-19. Both conserved end residues are part of each CDR3. The order of the fields is V gene, J gene, CDR3 length, CDR3 protein.

TRBV5-1	TRBJ2-6	15	CASSLATAGANVLTF
TRBV30	TRBJ2-3	14	CAWATSGGRDTQYF
TRBV9	TRBJ2-1	15	CASSVERDRFDEQFF
TRBV30	TRBJ2-7	13	CAWSVAGFNEQYF
TRBV7-9	TRBJ2-1	15	CASSTLRGVYNEQFF
TRBV6-5	TRBJ1-3	14	CASSYAPGRNTIYF
TRBV5-5	TRBJ1-1	15	CASSPIPRVNTEAFF
TRBV19	TRBJ2-7	15	CASSTGYRGSYEQYF
TRBV7-3	TRBJ2-2	16	CASSLNPGQSTGELFF
TRBV19	TRBJ2-2	14	CASSGQGRTGELFF
TRBV27	TRBJ1-5	22	CASSLFAPQPGQGARSNQPQHF
TRBV6-5	TRBJ2-7	14	CASRPRGGYYEQYF
TRBV3-1/TRBV3-2	TRBJ2-3	14	CASSQGATPDTQYF
TRBV29-1	TRBJ2-7	15	CSVVGFGTSGYEQYF
TRBV5-6	TRBJ2-1	12	CASTSSYNEQFF
TRBV20-1	TRBJ2-7	9	CSAPPLQYF
TRBV6-2/TRBV6-3	TRBJ2-7	15	CASSSLAGITYEQYF
TRBV5-1	TRBJ2-7	13	CASSWGQGYEQYF
TRBV19	TRBJ2-1	15	CASSQGQALYNEQFF
TRBV27	TRBJ2-7	14	CASSVGQGGYEQYF
TRBV21-1	TRBJ1-4	15	CASSSEGTVNEKLFF
TRBV6-2/TRBV6-3	TRBJ1-2	15	CASSGQGVFNYGYTF
TRBV6-4	TRBJ2-7	16	CASSACSPHRGEEQYF
TRBV7-2	TRBJ2-3	18	CASSLVASGPTSTDTQYF
TRBV5-1	TRBJ2-1	16	CASSLVAGFDSNEQFF
TRBV15	TRBJ2-1	18	CATSRTPPGTSGGNEQFF
TRBV18	TRBJ2-3	16	CASSPSGAGGPNTQYF
TRBV28	TRBJ1-5	14	CASSFGGSKQPQHF
TRBV28	TRBJ1-5	17	CASSLMLGPARRQPQHF
TRBV6-2/TRBV6-3	TRBJ2-1	15	CASSPHRGTYNEQFF
TRBV5-1	TRBJ2-7	14	CASSSGTGISEQYF
TRBV6-5	TRBJ1-1	11	CASRKGSGAFF
TRBV18	TRBJ1-4	15	CASSPLPRQNEKLFF
TRBV28	TRBJ1-4	15	CASTLGQGANEKLFF
TRBV7-3	TRBJ2-1	15	CASSEGGSSYNEQFF
TRBV5-1	TRBJ2-3	15	CASSLGPSGADTQYF
TRBV6-2/TRBV6-3	TRBJ2-7	15	CASSLSGRASYEQYF
TRBV27	TRBJ2-3	13	CASSFTHTDTQYF
TRBV19	TRBJ1-1	15	CASSPPLGRGTEAFF
TRBV18	TRBJ2-3	15	CASSPWGTPTDTQYF
TRBV11-2	TRBJ2-7	16	CASSLYASGSQYEQYF
TRBV29-1	TRBJ1-3	13	CSVSIGGGNTIYF
TRBV7-2	TRBJ2-2	18	CASSPRLGYRGVTGELFF
TRBV9	TRBJ2-7	17	CASSVEGGTGGTYEQYF